This T cell receptor beta chain was sequenced in a study of T-cell reconstitution after alpha-beta-depleted transplantation in children. V trimming: 7 bases; J trimming: 2 bases; junction bases outside the gene matches: 12. The CDR3 is 16 amino acids. CDR1 and CDR2 (germline): SQVTM, ANQGSEA. The library targeted TCRbeta and was prepared with unique molecular identifiers. TCRdb re-called the PCR reads with MiXCR, one entry per CDR3 protein. The sample holds a few hundred thousand distinct CDR3 sequences; about 40% are singletons and the top ten take roughly 27%. The input for sequencing was PBMCs, taken before TCRalphabeta/CD19-depleted stem cell transplant. The TCR comes from a girl aged 2-10 years with aplastic anemia, due to receive a stem cell transplant. The chain joins TRBV29-1 to TRBJ2-1; 9 bases agree with TRBD2. CDR3 amino acids: CSAIIWAGGAYNEQFF. In nucleotides, the CDR3 is TGCAGCGCCATCATTTGGGCGGGGGGGGCCTACAATGAGCAGTTCTTC.